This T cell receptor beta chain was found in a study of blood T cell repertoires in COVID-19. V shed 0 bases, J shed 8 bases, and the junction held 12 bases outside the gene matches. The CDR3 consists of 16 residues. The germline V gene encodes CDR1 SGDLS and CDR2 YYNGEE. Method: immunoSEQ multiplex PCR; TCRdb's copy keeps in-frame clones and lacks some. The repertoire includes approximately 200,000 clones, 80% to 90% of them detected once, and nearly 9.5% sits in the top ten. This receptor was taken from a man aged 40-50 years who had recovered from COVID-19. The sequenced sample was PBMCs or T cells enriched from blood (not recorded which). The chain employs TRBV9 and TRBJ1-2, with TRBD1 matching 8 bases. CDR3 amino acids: CASSVDRPGGLVGYTF. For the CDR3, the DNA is TGTGCCAGCAGCGTAGATCGCCCAGGGGGCTTGGTGGGCTACACCTTC.